The present entry profiles one TCR beta chain with its context. The data stem from a study of blood T cell repertoires in COVID-19. The overall study: PBMCs, B-cell-depleted T cells, or T cells provided the cDNA or gDNA that made up the material.

Trimming removed 4 bases from V and 8 bases from J; junction bases left unmatched: 12. Germline V lookup: CDR1 SGHNT, CDR2 YYREEE (reference sequence). This CDR3 contains 16 residues. Original methodology: By means of reference gene primer amplification, nucleated cell counts were estimated. Assay: immunoSEQ multiplex PCR; the TCRdb copy retains only in-frame clones and omits some. Clone size and the V and J calls come from that table; the DNA yielded D and trimming. Of roughly 260,000 clones listed, 88% are singletons. The chain employs TRBV5-4 and TRBJ1-4; 9 positions agree with TRBD1. Sequencing used peripheral blood. The source of this sequence is a man aged 55-75 years who had recovered from COVID-19. This CDR3 reads CASSLQLGQGKEKLFF. CDR3 nucleotides: TGTGCCAGCAGCCTACAACTAGGACAGGGGAAGGAAAAACTGTTTTTT.